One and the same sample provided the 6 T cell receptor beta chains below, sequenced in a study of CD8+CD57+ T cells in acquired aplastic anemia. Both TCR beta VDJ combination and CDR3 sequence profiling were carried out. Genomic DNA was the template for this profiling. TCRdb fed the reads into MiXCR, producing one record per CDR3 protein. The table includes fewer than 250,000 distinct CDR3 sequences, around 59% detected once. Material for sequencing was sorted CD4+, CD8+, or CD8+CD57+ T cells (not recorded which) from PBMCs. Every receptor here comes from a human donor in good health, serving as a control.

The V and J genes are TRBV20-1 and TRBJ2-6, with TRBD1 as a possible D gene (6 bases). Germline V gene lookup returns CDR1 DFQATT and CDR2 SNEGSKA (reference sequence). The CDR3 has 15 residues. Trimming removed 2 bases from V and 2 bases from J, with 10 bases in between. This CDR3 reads CSARNRVTGANVLTF. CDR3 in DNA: TGCAGTGCTAGAAACAGGGTCACTGGGGCCAACGTCCTGACTTTC.

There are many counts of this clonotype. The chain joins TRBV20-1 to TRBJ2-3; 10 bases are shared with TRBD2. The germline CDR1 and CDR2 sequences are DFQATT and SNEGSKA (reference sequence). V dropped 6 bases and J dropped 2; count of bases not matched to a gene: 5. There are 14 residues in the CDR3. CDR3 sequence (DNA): TGCAGTGCCAAACTAGCGGGGCTCACAGATACGCAGTATTTT. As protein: CSAKLAGLTDTQYF.

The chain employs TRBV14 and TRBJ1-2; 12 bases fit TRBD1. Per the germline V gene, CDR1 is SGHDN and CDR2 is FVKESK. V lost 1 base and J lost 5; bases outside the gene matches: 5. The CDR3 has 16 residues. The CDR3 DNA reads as TGTGCCAGCAGCCAAGTAGGGACAGGGGGCGGGTATGGCTACACCTTC. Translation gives CASSQVGTGGGYGYTF. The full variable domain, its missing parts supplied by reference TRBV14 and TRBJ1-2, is EAGVTQFPSHSVIEKGQTVTLRCDPISGHDNLYWYRRVMGKEIKFLLHFVKESKQDESGMPNNRFLAERTGGTYSTLKVQPAELEDSGVYFCASSQVGTGGGYGYTFGSGTRLTVV.

The CDR3 reads CASSVDWPTEAFF. DNA of the CDR3: TGTGCCAGTAGTGTCGATTGGCCCACTGAAGCTTTCTTT. This rearrangement joins TRBV19 to TRBJ1-1; no reliable D call. CDR3 length equals 13 residues. The V gene's germline CDR1 is LNHDA and CDR2 SQIVND (reference sequence). V lost 5 bases and J 4 bases, leaving 11 bases between the germline ends.

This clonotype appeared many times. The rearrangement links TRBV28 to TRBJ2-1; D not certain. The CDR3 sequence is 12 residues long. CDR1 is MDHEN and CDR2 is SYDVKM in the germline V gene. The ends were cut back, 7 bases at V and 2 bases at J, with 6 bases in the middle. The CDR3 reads CASTQAYNEQFF. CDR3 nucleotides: TGTGCCAGCACCCAGGCCTACAATGAGCAGTTCTTC.

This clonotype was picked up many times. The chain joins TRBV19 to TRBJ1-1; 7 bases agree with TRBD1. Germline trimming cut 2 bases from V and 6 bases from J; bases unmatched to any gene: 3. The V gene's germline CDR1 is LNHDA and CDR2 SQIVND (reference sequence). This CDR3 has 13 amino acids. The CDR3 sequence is CASSIQGVAEAFF. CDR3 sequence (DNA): TGTGCCAGTAGTATACAGGGGGTCGCTGAAGCTTTCTTT. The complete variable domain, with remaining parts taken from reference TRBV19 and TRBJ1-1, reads DGGITQSPKYLFRKEGQNVTLSCEQNLNHDAMYWYRQDPGQGLRLIYYSQIVNDFQKGDIAEGYSVSREKKESFPLTVTSAQKNPTAFYLCASSIQGVAEAFFGQGTRLTVV.